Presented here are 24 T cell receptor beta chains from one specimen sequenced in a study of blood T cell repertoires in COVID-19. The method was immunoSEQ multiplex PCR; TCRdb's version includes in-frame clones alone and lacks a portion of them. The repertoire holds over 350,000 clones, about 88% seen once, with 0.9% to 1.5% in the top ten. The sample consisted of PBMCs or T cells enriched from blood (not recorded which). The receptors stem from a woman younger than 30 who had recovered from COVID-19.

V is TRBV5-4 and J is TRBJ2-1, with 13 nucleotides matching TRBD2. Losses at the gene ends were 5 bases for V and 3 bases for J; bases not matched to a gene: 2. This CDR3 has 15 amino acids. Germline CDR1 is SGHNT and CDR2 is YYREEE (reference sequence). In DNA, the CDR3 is TGTGCCAGCAGTCGGACTAGCGGGGGCTACAATGAGCAGTTCTTC. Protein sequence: CASSRTSGGYNEQFF.

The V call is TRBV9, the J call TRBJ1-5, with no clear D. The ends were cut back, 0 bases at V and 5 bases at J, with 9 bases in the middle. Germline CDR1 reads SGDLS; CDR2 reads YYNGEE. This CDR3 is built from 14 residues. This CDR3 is CASSVEDYHQPQHF. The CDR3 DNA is TGTGCCAGCAGCGTAGAGGACTATCATCAGCCCCAGCATTTT.

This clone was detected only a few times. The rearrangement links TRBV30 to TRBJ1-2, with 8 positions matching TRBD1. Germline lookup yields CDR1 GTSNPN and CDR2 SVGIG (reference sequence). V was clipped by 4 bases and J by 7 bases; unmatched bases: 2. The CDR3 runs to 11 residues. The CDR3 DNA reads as TGTGCCTGGACAGGGGGCTTTGGCTACACCTTC. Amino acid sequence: CAWTGGFGYTF. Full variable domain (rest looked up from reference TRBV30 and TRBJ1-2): SQTIHQWPATLVQPVGSPLSLECTVEGTSNPNLYWYRQAAGRGLQLLFYSVGIGQISSEVPQNLSASRPQDRQFILSSKKLLLSDSGFYLCAWTGGFGYTFGSGTRLTVV.

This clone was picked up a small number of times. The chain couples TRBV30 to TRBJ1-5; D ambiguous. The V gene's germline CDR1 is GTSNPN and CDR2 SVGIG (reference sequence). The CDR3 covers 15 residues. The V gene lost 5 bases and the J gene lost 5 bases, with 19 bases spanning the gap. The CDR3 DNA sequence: TGTGCCTGGGCCATTTACGAGGGTTTCGATCAGCCCCAGCATTTT. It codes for CAWAIYEGFDQPQHF.

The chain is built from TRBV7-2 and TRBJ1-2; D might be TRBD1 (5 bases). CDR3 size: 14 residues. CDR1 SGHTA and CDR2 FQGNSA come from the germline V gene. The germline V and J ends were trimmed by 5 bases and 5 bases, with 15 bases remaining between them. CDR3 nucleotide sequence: TGTGCCAGCAGCCGCGACAGTAAAGTATATGGCTACACCTTC. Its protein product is CASSRDSKVYGYTF.

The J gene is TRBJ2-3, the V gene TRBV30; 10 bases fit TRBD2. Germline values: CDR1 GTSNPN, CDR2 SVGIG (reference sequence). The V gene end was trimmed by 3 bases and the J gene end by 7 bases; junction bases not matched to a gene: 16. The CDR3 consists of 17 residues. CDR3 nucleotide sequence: TGTGCCTGGAGCTCAGGAGGGGGGACTAGCGTGCTAAATACGCAGTATTTT. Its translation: CAWSSGGGTSVLNTQYF.

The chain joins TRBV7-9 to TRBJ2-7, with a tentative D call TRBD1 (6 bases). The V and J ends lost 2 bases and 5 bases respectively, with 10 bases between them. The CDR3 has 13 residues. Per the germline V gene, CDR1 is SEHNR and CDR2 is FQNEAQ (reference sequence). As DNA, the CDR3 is TGTGCCAGCAGCTTAACAGGGCAGCACGAGCAGTACTTC. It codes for CASSLTGQHEQYF.

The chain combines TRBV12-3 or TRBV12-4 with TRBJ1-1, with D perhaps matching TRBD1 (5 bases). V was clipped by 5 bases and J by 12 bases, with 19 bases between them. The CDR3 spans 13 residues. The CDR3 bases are TGTGCCAGCAGTCAGAGAATCTCGGGGGGATCTTTCTTT. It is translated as CASSQRISGGSFF.

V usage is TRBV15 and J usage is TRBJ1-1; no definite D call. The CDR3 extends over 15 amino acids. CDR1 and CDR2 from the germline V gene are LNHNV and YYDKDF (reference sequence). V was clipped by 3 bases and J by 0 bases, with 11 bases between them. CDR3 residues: CATSRPTRLNTEAFF. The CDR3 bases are TGTGCCACCAGCAGGCCAACGAGGCTGAACACTGAAGCTTTCTTT.

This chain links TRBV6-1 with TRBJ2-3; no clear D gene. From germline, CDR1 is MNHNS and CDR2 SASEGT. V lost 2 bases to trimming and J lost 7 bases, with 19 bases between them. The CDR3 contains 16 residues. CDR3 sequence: CASSEIYINIPHTQYF. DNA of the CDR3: TGTGCCAGCAGTGAAATTTACATAAATATCCCTCATACGCAGTATTTT.

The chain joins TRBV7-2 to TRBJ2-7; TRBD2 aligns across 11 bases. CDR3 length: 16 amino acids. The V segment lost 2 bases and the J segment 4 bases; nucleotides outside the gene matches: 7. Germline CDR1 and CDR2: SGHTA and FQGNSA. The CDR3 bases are TGTGCCAGCAGCTTAATAGCGGGGGGGCCTGGGTACGAGCAGTACTTC. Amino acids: CASSLIAGGPGYEQYF.

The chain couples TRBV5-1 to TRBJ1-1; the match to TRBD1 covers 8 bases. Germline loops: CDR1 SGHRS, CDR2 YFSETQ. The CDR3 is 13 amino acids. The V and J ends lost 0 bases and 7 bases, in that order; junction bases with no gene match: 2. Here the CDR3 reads CASSLGQGNEAFF. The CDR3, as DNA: TGCGCCAGCAGCTTGGGACAGGGGAATGAAGCTTTCTTT.

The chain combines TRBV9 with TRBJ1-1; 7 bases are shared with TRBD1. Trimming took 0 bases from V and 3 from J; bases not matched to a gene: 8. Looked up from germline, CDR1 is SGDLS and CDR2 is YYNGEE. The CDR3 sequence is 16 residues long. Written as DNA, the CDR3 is TGTGCCAGCAGCGTAGCTGGAGGGGGCGGTTACACTGAAGCTTTCTTT. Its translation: CASSVAGGGGYTEAFF.

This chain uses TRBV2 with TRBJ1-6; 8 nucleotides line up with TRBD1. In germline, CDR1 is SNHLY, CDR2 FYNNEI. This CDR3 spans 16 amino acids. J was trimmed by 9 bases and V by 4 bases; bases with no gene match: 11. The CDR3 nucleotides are TGTGCCAGCAGTGGAGAGACAGGGGCTGTTGGTTCACCCCTCCACTTT. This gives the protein CASSGETGAVGSPLHF.

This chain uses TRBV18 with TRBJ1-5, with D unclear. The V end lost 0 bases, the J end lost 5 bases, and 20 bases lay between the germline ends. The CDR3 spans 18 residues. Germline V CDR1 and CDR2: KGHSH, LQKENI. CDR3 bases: TGTGCCAGCTCACCACCTCAATGGGAGGCCCCTTTCTATCAGCCCCAGCATTTT. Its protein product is CASSPPQWEAPFYQPQHF.

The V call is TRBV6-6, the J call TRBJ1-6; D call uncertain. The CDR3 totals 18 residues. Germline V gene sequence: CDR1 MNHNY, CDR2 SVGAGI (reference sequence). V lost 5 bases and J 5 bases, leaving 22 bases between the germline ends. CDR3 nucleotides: TGTGCCAGCAGTCGCGCGGCTGAGGTGAATTGGGATAATTCACCCCTCCACTTT. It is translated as CASSRAAEVNWDNSPLHF.

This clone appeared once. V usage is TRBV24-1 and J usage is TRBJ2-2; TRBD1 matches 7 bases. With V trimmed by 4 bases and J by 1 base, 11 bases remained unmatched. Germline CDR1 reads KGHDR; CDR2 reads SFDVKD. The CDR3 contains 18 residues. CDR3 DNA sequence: TGTGCCACCAGTGACCAGACAGGGTACAATGTGAACACCGGGGAGCTGTTTTTT. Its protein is CATSDQTGYNVNTGELFF.

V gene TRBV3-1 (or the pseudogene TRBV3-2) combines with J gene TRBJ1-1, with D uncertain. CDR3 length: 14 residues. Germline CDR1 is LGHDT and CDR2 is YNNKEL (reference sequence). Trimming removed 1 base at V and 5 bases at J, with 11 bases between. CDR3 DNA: TGTGCCAGCAGCCAAGTACGTGGGCGTACTGAAGCTTTCTTT. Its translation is CASSQVRGRTEAFF.

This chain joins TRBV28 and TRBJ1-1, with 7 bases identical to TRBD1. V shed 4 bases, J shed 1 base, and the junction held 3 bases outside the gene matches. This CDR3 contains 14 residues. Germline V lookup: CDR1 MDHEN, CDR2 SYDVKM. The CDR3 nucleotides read TGTGCCAGCAGTTCTGGACAGGCGAACACTGAAGCTTTCTTT. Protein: CASSSGQANTEAFF.

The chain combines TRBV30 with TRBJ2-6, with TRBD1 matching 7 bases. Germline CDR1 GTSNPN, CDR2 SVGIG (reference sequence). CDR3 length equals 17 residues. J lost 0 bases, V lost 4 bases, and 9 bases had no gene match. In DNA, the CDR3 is TGTGCCTGGAAAAGGGGACAGTTAAACTCTGGGGCCAACGTCCTGACTTTC. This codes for CAWKRGQLNSGANVLTF.

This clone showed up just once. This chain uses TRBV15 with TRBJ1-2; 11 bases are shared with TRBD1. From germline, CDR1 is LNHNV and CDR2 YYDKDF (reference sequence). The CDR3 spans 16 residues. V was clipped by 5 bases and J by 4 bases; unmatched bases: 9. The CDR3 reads CATSRGSGTGGYGYTF. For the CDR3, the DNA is TGTGCCACCAGCCGAGGGAGCGGGACAGGGGGCTATGGCTACACCTTC.

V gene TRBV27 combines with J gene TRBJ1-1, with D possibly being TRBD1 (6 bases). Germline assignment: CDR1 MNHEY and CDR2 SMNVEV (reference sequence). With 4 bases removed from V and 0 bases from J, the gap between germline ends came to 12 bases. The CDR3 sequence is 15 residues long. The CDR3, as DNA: TGTGCCAGCAGTTCGAAGACAGGAGTGAACACTGAAGCTTTCTTT. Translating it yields CASSSKTGVNTEAFF.

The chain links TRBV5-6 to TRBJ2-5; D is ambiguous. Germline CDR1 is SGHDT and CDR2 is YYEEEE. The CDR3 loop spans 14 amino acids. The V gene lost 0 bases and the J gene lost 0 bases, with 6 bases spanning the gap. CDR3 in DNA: TGTGCCAGCAGCTTGGATCCGGACCAAGAGACCCAGTACTTC. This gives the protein CASSLDPDQETQYF.

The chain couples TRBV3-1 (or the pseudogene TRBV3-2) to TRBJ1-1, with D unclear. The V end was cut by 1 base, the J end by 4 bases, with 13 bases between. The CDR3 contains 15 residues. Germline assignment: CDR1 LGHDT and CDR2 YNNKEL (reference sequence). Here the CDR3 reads CASSQGGWGATEAFF. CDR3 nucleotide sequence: TGTGCCAGCAGCCAAGGCGGGTGGGGAGCCACTGAAGCTTTCTTT.